This record covers a single T cell receptor (beta chain). Use of 60 Vbeta and 13 Jbeta primers characterized the PCR. The table came from immunoSEQ multiplex PCR; TCRdb's copy has only in-frame clones and leaves some out. The profile shows 100,000 to 120,000 clones, 60% to 80% of them singletons. The CDR3 loop spans 16 amino acids. Deletions cut 0 bases from V and 1 base from J, with 10 bases between. Germline CDR1 SGHDN, CDR2 FVKESK. This specimen comes from a study of cytomegalovirus exposure and HLA in healthy donors. The receptor's source is a man aged 25 to 40 in good health and CMV-seronegative. V gene TRBV14 combines with J gene TRBJ2-1; perhaps TRBD1 as D (5 bases). Input material: PBMCs. As DNA, the CDR3 is TGTGCCAGCAGCCAAGATTATAGGGGTTCCTACAATGAGCAGTTCTTC. This translates into CASSQDYRGSYNEQFF. The whole variable domain, filled in from reference TRBV14 and TRBJ2-1, reads EAGVTQFPSHSVIEKGQTVTLRCDPISGHDNLYWYRRVMGKEIKFLLHFVKESKQDESGMPNNRFLAERTGGTYSTLKVQPAELEDSGVYFCASSQDYRGSYNEQFFGPGTRLTVL.